A single sample is the source of the 11 T cell receptor beta chains below, sequenced in a study of tissue T cells after allogeneic stem cell transplantation. TCRdb's table, derived via immunoSEQ multiplex PCR, lists solely in-frame clones and lacks some. Counted here are 7,500 to 9,500 clones, 45% occurring once; the ten biggest clones make up 6.5% to 9%. Specified time point: mouse harvest day 7 after allogeneic transplant. Mouse grafts combined 10^7 T-cell-depleted bone marrow cells with 10^6 splenic CD5+ T cells. Sequencing was carried out using gut tissue. The receptors originated from a female BALB/c mouse given C57BL/6 T cells with graft-versus-host disease after an allogeneic hematopoietic cell transplant.

By frequency in the sample, this clone is large. Mouse gene names and germline throughout. The DNA read from the CDR3 is TGTGCCAGCAGCACTGGGGGGGCGCGGGAACAGTAC. Translation gives CASSTGGAREQY. The whole CDR3 protein reads CASSTGGAREQYF. The chain joins TRBV14 to TRBJ2-7, with 11 bases aligning to TRBD2. The sequence runs out 1 residue before the end of the CDR3; the remainder is reconstructed from the germline J gene. V lost 5 bases, J lost 7 bases, and 5 bases stayed unmatched. CDR3 length: 13 residues. CDR1 SGHDT and CDR2 FRDEAV come from the germline V gene. Together with reference TRBV14 and TRBJ2-7, the CDR3 gives the full variable domain: EAGVTQSPRYAVLQEGQAVSFWCDPISGHDTLYWYQQPRDQGPQLLVYFRDEAVIDNSQLPSDRFSAVRPKGTNSTLKIQSAKQGDTATYLCASSTGGAREQYFGPGTRLTVL.

On this clone: The genes and germline here are from mouse. The CDR3 goes on 1 residue after the read ends, and that part is filled in from the germline J gene. This chain connects TRBV13-2 to TRBJ2-5, with 10 positions matching TRBD2. This CDR3 spans 15 amino acids. Germline V lookup: CDR1 NNHNN, CDR2 SYGAGS (reference sequence). The V gene end was trimmed by 0 bases and the J gene end by 2 bases; junction bases not matched to a gene: 0. CDR3 DNA (partial): TGTGCCAGCGGTGATGACTGGGGGGGCCAAGACACCCAGTAC. Its translation is CASGDDWGGQDTQY. The entire CDR3 protein is CASGDDWGGQDTQYF.

As for this clone: Gene labels here are mouse ones. The read finishes 1 residue shy of the CDR3 end, and the germline J gene is used to complete it. The V and J genes are TRBV1 and TRBJ2-5; D uncertain. The CDR3 is 11 residues long. The V and J ends lost 4 bases and 1 base respectively, with 0 bases between them. Germline loops: CDR1 NSQYPW, CDR2 LRSPGD (reference sequence). Partial CDR3 DNA: TGCACCTGCAGTGACCAAGACACCCAGTAC. Translated, it gives CTCSDQDTQY. The CDR3 as a whole reads CTCSDQDTQYF.

This clone appeared once. Here the gene names and germline are mouse. From the germline J gene comes the end of the CDR3, since the read stops 1 residue before it. This chain uses TRBV2 with TRBJ2-5; unclear D gene. V lost 0 bases and J lost 0, with 4 bases in between. Germline CDR1 is LGHNA and CDR2 is YSYQKL. The CDR3 is 14 residues long. This CDR3 reads CASSQDGNQDTQYF. The DNA read from the CDR3 is TGTGCCAGCAGCCAAGATGGGAACCAAGACACCCAGTAC.

Turning to this clone: Gene names are the mouse ones. The observed sequence ends 1 residue before the CDR3 terminus, with the missing tail filled in from the germline J gene. This chain connects TRBV12-2 to TRBJ2-7; 8 positions match TRBD2. CDR1 and CDR2 (germline): SGHLS, HYDKME. The CDR3 is 15 residues long. The trim removed 0 bases at V and 0 bases at J, leaving 3 bases unmatched. The CDR3 loop reads CASSLDWGPSYEQYF. CDR3 bases read: TGTGCCAGCTCTCTCGACTGGGGCCCCTCCTATGAACAGTAC.

This clone is deemed medium-sized. Mouse gene names and germline throughout. The read halts 1 residue ahead of the CDR3 end, with the missing end drawn from the germline J gene. The chain combines TRBV20 with TRBJ1-3, with D unresolved. Per the germline V gene, CDR1 is GFQATS and CDR2 is STVNSAI. Trimming took off 1 base at V and 0 bases at J, with 7 bases between the two ends. The CDR3 is made up of 14 amino acids. The sequenced part of the CDR3 DNA is TGTGGTGCTAGGGTACAGCTTTCTGGAAATACGCTCTAT. Its protein is CGARVQLSGNTLY. The full CDR3 protein is CGARVQLSGNTLYF.

To note about this clone: Gene names refer to mouse genes. The missing CDR3 end, 1 residue past where the read stops, is filled in from the germline J gene. The chain uses TRBV3 and TRBJ1-1; no clear D. Germline V gives CDR1 SNHLY, CDR2 FYNGKV (reference sequence). V lost 0 bases, J lost 7 bases, and 3 bases lay in between. The CDR3 extends over 11 amino acids. This CDR3 is CASSLAKEVFF. CDR3 DNA, as far as it was read: TGTGCCAGCAGCTTAGCCAAAGAAGTCTTC. The variable domain in full, completed from reference TRBV3 and TRBJ1-1, reads GPKVLQIPSHQIIDMGQMVTLNCDPVSNHLYFYWYKQILGQQMEFLVNFYNGKVMEKSKLFKDQFSVERPDGSYFTLKIQPTALEDSAVYFCASSLAKEVFFGKGTRLTVV.

In this sample, this clone turned up once. Each gene name is a mouse one. The CDR3 end falls 1 residue outside the read, so it is completed with the germline J gene. The chain joins TRBV15 to TRBJ2-1, with D possibly being TRBD1 (5 bases). Germline V gives CDR1 SGHND, CDR2 FRSKSL. The V end was cut by 4 bases, the J end by 7 bases, with 11 bases between. CDR3 length: 13 amino acids. The sequenced CDR3 bases are TGTGCCAGCAGTTCCCCAGGGCGAGCTGAGCAGTTC. Translating it yields CASSSPGRAEQF. The CDR3, in full, reads CASSSPGRAEQFF.

About this clone itself: Gene and germline names: mouse. The read terminates 1 residue before the CDR3 end, so the remaining end is supplied by the germline J gene. This chain joins TRBV19 and TRBJ2-5; 9 nucleotides match TRBD2. Germline V gene sequence: CDR1 FNHDT, CDR2 SITEND (reference sequence). Trimming cost V 2 bases and J 6 bases; bases outside gene matches: 4. There are 14 residues in the CDR3. The CDR3 sequence: CASSIWGGADTQYF. CDR3 DNA (partial): TGTGCCAGCAGTATTTGGGGGGGCGCCGACACCCAGTAC.

On this clone: The gene symbols are mouse symbols. The CDR3 protein is CASSQPGLGGDQDTQYF. The sequenced CDR3 bases are TGTGCTAGCAGTCAACCGGGACTGGGGGGTGACCAAGACACCCAGTAC. The rearrangement links TRBV21 to TRBJ2-5, with 12 bases that match TRBD2. The read ends 1 residue shy of where the CDR3 ends; the end is completed using the germline J gene. TRBV21 is reported as an ORF; its role is uncertain. With V trimmed by 2 bases and J by 1 base, 4 bases remained unmatched. CDR3 size: 17 residues.

This clone was seen a handful of times. Gene and germline names: mouse. The read gets to within 1 residue of the CDR3 end, and the germline J gene fills in the rest. This chain joins TRBV3 and TRBJ2-7, with 8 bases that match TRBD1. With 4 bases clipped from V and 3 bases from J, the junction kept 2 bases outside the gene matches. This CDR3 spans 13 amino acids. Germline CDR1 reads SNHLY; CDR2 reads FYNGKV (reference sequence). CDR3 bases read: TGTGCCAGCAGCTCCGGACAGGGCTATGAACAGTAC. Amino acids: CASSSGQGYEQY. The entire CDR3 sequence reads CASSSGQGYEQYF.